The present T cell receptor (beta chain) was sequenced within a study of metastatic and nonmetastatic thyroid tumors. Study at large: Samples came from malignant and benign thyroid patients, and repertoires were compared across blood and tumor or nodule tissue.

Trimming took 6 bases from V and 0 from J, leaving 9 bases between them. The CDR3 consists of 15 residues. CDR1 and CDR2 (germline): MNHEY, SMNVEV (reference sequence). All patients were treatment-naive before thyroid surgery. TCRdb reassembled clones from the PCR reads with MiXCR. The table includes tens of thousands of clones, roughly an eighth detected once. Input material: blood. The chain uses TRBV27 and TRBJ1-6, with D perhaps TRBD1 (5 bases). The sequence derives from a female donor with papillary thyroid cancer or a benign thyroid nodule (not recorded which). Some clones in this sample may be carry-over from other donors' samples. Here the CDR3 reads CASRGGSSYNSPLHF. CDR3 in DNA: TGTGCCAGCAGGGGGGGAAGCTCCTATAATTCACCCCTCCACTTT.